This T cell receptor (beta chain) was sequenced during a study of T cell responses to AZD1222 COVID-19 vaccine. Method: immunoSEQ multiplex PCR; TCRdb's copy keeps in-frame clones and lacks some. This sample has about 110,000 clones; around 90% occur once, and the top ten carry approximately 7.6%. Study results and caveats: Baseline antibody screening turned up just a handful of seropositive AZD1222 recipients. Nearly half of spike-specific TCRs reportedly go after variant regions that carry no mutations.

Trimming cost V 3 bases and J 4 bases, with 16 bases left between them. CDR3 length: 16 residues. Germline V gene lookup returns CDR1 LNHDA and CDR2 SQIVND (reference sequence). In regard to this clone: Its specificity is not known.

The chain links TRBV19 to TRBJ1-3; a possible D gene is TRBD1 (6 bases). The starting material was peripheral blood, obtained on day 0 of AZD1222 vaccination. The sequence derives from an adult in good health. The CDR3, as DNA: TGTGCCAGTAGTATTCGCCTCGGGGGGCTCGGAAACACCATATATTTT. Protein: CASSIRLGGLGNTIYF.